A single sample gave rise to the 26 T cell receptor beta chains below, sequenced in a study of T cell responses to AZD1222 COVID-19 vaccine (dated by TCRdb to the early 2020s). What this sample's time point label stands for: baseline before first vaccination. Library creation used the immunoSEQ multiplex PCR assay. What TCRdb holds here is the immuneACCESS table cut down to in-frame rearrangements. Part of the clones is not present; checked against another copy, under half of the missing clones reflect an unresolved V gene, and the others are unexplained. Here the sample has about 120,000 clones; about 90% occur a single time. The ten largest account for 5% to 5.5% of the sample. Sequenced here: peripheral blood, sampled on day 0 of AZD1222 vaccination. The receptors were gathered from an adult in good health.

V is TRBV12-3 or TRBV12-4 and J is TRBJ1-2; the match to TRBD1 covers 9 bases. V shed 4 bases and J 4 bases; nucleotides not matched to a gene: 1. CDR3 length equals 13 residues. In nucleotides, the CDR3 is TGTGCCAGCAGTTCGGGACAGGGCTATGGCTACACCTTC. Translating gives CASSSGQGYGYTF.

The chain uses TRBV27 and TRBJ2-7; 10 bases fit TRBD1. Germline trimming cut 5 bases from V and 5 bases from J; bases unmatched to any gene: 6. Germline CDR1 reads MNHEY; CDR2 reads SMNVEV (reference sequence). This CDR3 has 14 residues. The chain's CDR3 is CASSPLDRGDEQYF. CDR3 bases: TGTGCCAGCAGTCCTCTGGACAGGGGGGACGAGCAGTACTTC.

The chain carries TRBV12-5 and TRBJ1-5; D is unclear. V was trimmed by 0 bases and J by 4 bases, leaving 4 bases between them. This CDR3 has 13 residues. From germline, CDR1 is LGHNT and CDR2 FRNRAP. The CDR3 bases are TGTGCTAGTGGTTTGGTCCCGAATCAGCCCCAGCATTTT. Translated: CASGLVPNQPQHF.

This chain links TRBV9 with TRBJ2-1, with 7 nucleotides matching TRBD1. Germline values: CDR1 SGDLS, CDR2 YYNGEE. V dropped 0 bases and J dropped 13; count of bases not matched to a gene: 4. The CDR3 loop spans 12 amino acids. The CDR3 sequence: CASSVGAGGQFF. For the CDR3, the DNA is TGTGCCAGCAGCGTAGGGGCAGGGGGACAGTTCTTC.

The chain employs TRBV2 and TRBJ2-3; 9 bases are shared with TRBD2. The CDR3 is 15 amino acids. Germline V gives CDR1 SNHLY, CDR2 FYNNEI. V trimming: 6 bases; J trimming: 2 bases; junction bases outside the gene matches: 6. This chain's CDR3 is CASRVAGVLTDTQYF. The CDR3 DNA reads TGTGCCAGCAGGGTAGCGGGAGTGCTCACAGATACGCAGTATTTT.

V usage is TRBV7-9 and J usage is TRBJ2-4; D unclear. Trimming removed 6 bases from V and 8 bases from J, with 11 bases in between. CDR1 SEHNR and CDR2 FQNEAQ come from the germline V gene (reference sequence). The CDR3 covers 12 residues. In DNA, the CDR3 is TGTGCCAGCAGTGGGTCCCCGGACATTCAGTACTTC. Translation gives CASSGSPDIQYF.

This chain joins TRBV6-1 and TRBJ2-5; 10 bases match TRBD2. In germline, CDR1 is MNHNS, CDR2 SASEGT. With 8 bases clipped from V and 5 bases from J, the junction kept 14 bases outside the gene matches. CDR3 length: 16 amino acids. The CDR3 DNA reads TGTGCCAGCGGTGGGAAAAGCGGGAGGGCCGGTGAGACCCAGTACTTC. This codes for CASGGKSGRAGETQYF.

This clone appeared once. The CDR3 reads CASSPDSLGEQFF. The CDR3 bases are TGTGCCAGCTCACCCGACAGCCTGGGTGAGCAGTTCTTC. This chain joins TRBV18 and TRBJ2-1; D perhaps matches TRBD1 (5 bases). Germline V gene lookup returns CDR1 KGHSH and CDR2 LQKENI. The CDR3 totals 13 residues. The V and J ends lost 3 bases and 9 bases respectively, with 12 bases between them. The whole variable domain, remainder taken from reference TRBV18 and TRBJ2-1, is NAGVMQNPRHLVRRRGQEARLRCSPMKGHSHVYWYRQLPEEGLKFMVYLQKENIIDESGMPKERFSAEFPKEGPSILRIQQVVRGDSAAYFCASSPDSLGEQFFGPGTRLTVL.

The chain recombines TRBV21-1 with TRBJ2-7; the tabulated D call, TRBD2, remains unverified against the DNA. TRBV21-1 is a recognized pseudogene. The CDR3 contains 15 residues. The CDR3 DNA follows: TGTGCCAGCAGCAAAGTTCTGTCGTACTCCTACGAGCAGTACTTC. Its translation: CASSKVLSYSYEQYF.

The gene calls are TRBV3-1 (or the pseudogene TRBV3-2) and TRBJ2-7, with D uncertain. V lost 0 bases and J lost 3, with 12 bases in between. The length of the CDR3 is 15 residues. Germline V CDR1 and CDR2: LGHDT, YNNKEL (reference sequence). CDR3 sequence reads: CASSQDRSRFYEQYF. CDR3 coding DNA: TGTGCCAGCAGCCAAGATCGCTCTAGGTTCTACGAGCAGTACTTC.

The genes are TRBV2 and TRBJ1-1, with 8 bases fitting TRBD1. The CDR3 totals 14 residues. After removal of 6 bases from V and 4 bases from J, the junction contained 7 bases not matched to a gene. Germline CDR1 SNHLY, CDR2 FYNNEI. CDR3 region: CASSYDRGSTEAFF. For the CDR3, the DNA is TGTGCCAGCAGCTATGACAGGGGAAGCACTGAAGCTTTCTTT.

The chain employs TRBV10-3 and TRBJ1-2; D call uncertain. The CDR3 consists of 12 residues. CDR1 and CDR2 (germline): ENHRY, SYGVKD. Deletions cut 6 bases from V and 6 bases from J, with 11 bases between. The CDR3 sequence: CAIRVAEDGYTF. As DNA, the CDR3 is TGTGCCATCAGGGTGGCGGAGGATGGCTACACCTTC.

J is TRBJ2-1 and V is TRBV10-3, with TRBD1 identical over 7 bases. The germline gives CDR1 ENHRY, CDR2 SYGVKD. J was trimmed by 4 bases and V by 11 bases; bases with no gene match: 11. This CDR3 region has 14 residues. CDR3 loop: CAVYRDSPYNEQFF. The CDR3 DNA reads TGTGCCGTCTACCGGGACAGCCCTTACAATGAGCAGTTCTTC.

Worth noting for this clone: The same CDR3 arises from other DNA sequences in this sample as well. This chain's CDR3 is CAWSVGYGYTF. The CDR3 nucleotides are TGTGCCTGGAGTGTAGGCTATGGCTACACCTTC. This chain uses TRBV30 with TRBJ1-2; D is uncertain. CDR1 is GTSNPN, CDR2 SVGIG, per germline (reference sequence). V lost 0 bases, J lost 4 bases, and 3 bases lay in between. This CDR3 has 11 residues.

The V call is TRBV28, the J call TRBJ1-2, with no clear D. The CDR3 runs 14 residues. Germline V lookup: CDR1 MDHEN, CDR2 SYDVKM. The V and J ends lost 3 bases and 2 bases respectively, with 10 bases between them. The DNA for the CDR3 is TGTGCCAGCAGTTTTACCGGGATAAACTATGGCTACACCTTC. It specifies CASSFTGINYGYTF.

The genes are TRBV7-8 and TRBJ1-4, with a weak D call TRBD1 (6 bases). CDR1 and CDR2 (germline): SGHVS, FQNEAQ. Trimming removed 5 bases from V and 2 bases from J, with 9 bases in between. The length of the CDR3 is 14 residues. CDR3 in amino acids: CASSRGRTNEKLFF. The CDR3 nucleotides are TGTGCCAGCAGCCGGGGGCGTACTAATGAAAAACTGTTTTTT. Complete variable domain (other parts from reference TRBV7-8 and TRBJ1-4): GAGVSQSPRYKVAKRGQDVALRCDPISGHVSLFWYQQALGQGPEFLTYFQNEAQLDKSGLPSDRFFAERPEGSVSTLKIQRTQQEDSAVYLCASSRGRTNEKLFFGSGTQLSVL.

This chain joins TRBV9 and TRBJ2-1; no clear D gene. This CDR3 comprises 16 residues. Germline assignment: CDR1 SGDLS and CDR2 YYNGEE. V lost 1 base, J lost 2 bases, and 13 bases lay in between. This chain's CDR3 is CASSVHSFNPYNEQFF. The DNA for the CDR3 is TGTGCCAGCAGCGTACATAGCTTCAACCCCTACAATGAGCAGTTCTTC.

The rearrangement joins TRBV30 to TRBJ1-2; D is undetermined. The CDR3 is made up of 13 amino acids. Trimming stripped 4 bases from V and 8 bases from J, with 17 bases between. Germline CDR1 is GTSNPN and CDR2 is SVGIG (reference sequence). The CDR3 spells CAWTPFKGDGYTF. Written as DNA, the CDR3 is TGTGCCTGGACCCCCTTCAAGGGTGACGGCTACACCTTC.

The chain recombines TRBV9 with TRBJ2-7; 7 nucleotides agree with TRBD1. CDR3 length: 15 residues. V shed 0 bases, J shed 2 bases, and the junction held 5 bases outside the gene matches. Germline V gene sequence: CDR1 SGDLS, CDR2 YYNGEE. The CDR3 region has the DNA TGTGCCAGCAGCGTAGCTCCGGGACAGCCCTACGAGCAGTACTTC. Translation: CASSVAPGQPYEQYF.

The chain couples TRBV21-1 to TRBJ1-1. TRBV21-1 is shown as a pseudogene. There are 16 residues in the CDR3. The CDR3 reads CASSKKGPGANTEAFF. The CDR3 region has the DNA TGTGCCAGCAGCAAAAAGGGGCCGGGGGCGAACACTGAAGCTTTCTTT.

V and J are TRBV16 and TRBJ1-1; D might be TRBD1 (6 bases). The V gene lost 4 bases and the J gene lost 0 bases, with 12 bases spanning the gap. CDR1 KGHSY and CDR2 FQNENV come from the germline V gene. The length of the CDR3 is 15 residues. The CDR3 nucleotides read TGTGCCAGCAGCCCCTACAGGGCGATGAACACTGAAGCTTTCTTT. Amino acids: CASSPYRAMNTEAFF.

This chain links TRBV19 with TRBJ2-3; perhaps TRBD1 as D (5 bases). Germline V gene data show CDR1 as LNHDA and CDR2 as SQIVND (reference sequence). The CDR3 spans 16 residues. V was pared by 4 bases and J by 3 bases, with 17 bases between. In DNA, the CDR3 is TGTGCCAGTAGTAAGGGGAAATCCATTACTACAGATACGCAGTATTTT. As protein: CASSKGKSITTDTQYF. Based on the CDR3 plus reference TRBV19 and TRBJ2-3, the full variable domain is DGGITQSPKYLFRKEGQNVTLSCEQNLNHDAMYWYRQDPGQGLRLIYYSQIVNDFQKGDIAEGYSVSREKKESFPLTVTSAQKNPTAFYLCASSKGKSITTDTQYFGPGTRLTVL.

The chain couples TRBV7-8 to TRBJ2-1; no reliable D call. The CDR3 consists of 14 residues. V lost 5 bases, J lost 9 bases, and 17 bases lay in between. Germline V lookup: CDR1 SGHVS, CDR2 FQNEAQ. CDR3 amino acids: CASSPQPLSPEQFF. CDR3 in DNA: TGTGCCAGCAGCCCCCAGCCCCTTTCCCCTGAGCAGTTCTTC.

The V and J genes are TRBV6-1 and TRBJ1-3; D is possibly TRBD1 (5 bases). V was cut by 1 base and J by 7 bases, with 23 bases left in between. The CDR3 has 18 amino acids. The germline V gene has CDR1 MNHNS and CDR2 SASEGT. The CDR3 sequence: CASSEVVVGILRGNTIYF. CDR3 DNA sequence: TGTGCCAGCAGTGAAGTGGTTGTGGGGATACTCCGGGGGAACACCATATATTTT.

V and J are TRBV19 and TRBJ1-1; D is perhaps TRBD1 (5 bases). Trimming removed 0 bases at V and 11 bases at J, with 16 bases between. This CDR3 is 14 amino acids long. Germline V gives CDR1 LNHDA, CDR2 SQIVND (reference sequence). CDR3 nucleotides: TGTGCCAGTAGTATAGATCTGGCAGGGAATAATGCTTTCTTT. Its protein product is CASSIDLAGNNAFF.

The chain carries TRBV6-1 and TRBJ1-2, with a tentative D call TRBD1 (6 bases). The CDR3 is 13 residues long. Trimming pared 2 bases from V and 8 bases from J, leaving 12 bases between. CDR1 is MNHNS and CDR2 is SASEGT in the germline V gene. The CDR3 nucleotides read TGTGCCAGCAGTGAATCAGGGGCTGGAGGCTACACCTTC. Translation: CASSESGAGGYTF.